The text below deals with one T cell receptor (beta chain). The assay was immunoSEQ multiplex PCR, and TCRdb's table has in-frame clones only and misses some. The table records about 240,000 clones, roughly 80% of them present only once. This specimen belongs to a study of blood T cell repertoires in COVID-19. The overall study: Sites in the United States, Italy and Spain provided acute and convalescent COVID-19 samples.

The origin of this receptor is a woman of 80 years or more with acute or convalescent COVID-19. Sequencing was done on a sample of peripheral blood.

This CDR3 reads CASSSLQGGRQETQYF. The CDR3 DNA reads TGTGCCAGCAGTTCACTACAGGGGGGCCGTCAAGAGACCCAGTACTTC. The gene calls are TRBV5-6 and TRBJ2-5, with TRBD1 matching over 8 bases. The CDR3 runs 16 residues. Germline CDR1 SGHDT, CDR2 YYEEEE. Trimming cost V 5 bases and J 2 bases; bases outside gene matches: 11.